This T cell receptor (beta chain) emerged from a study of T cell repertoires in cytomegalovirus infection. For the study at large: The study used recently identified HLA-C-restricted and well-studied HLA-B-restricted CMV epitopes. Public TCR beta signatures marked donors with CMV infection and the matching HLA.

Study-wide findings and caveats: Frequencies of public TCR beta families were cumulated, and this identified carriers of CMV plus the relevant HLA. Clonotypes of TCR beta that were HLA-C-restricted and CMV-specific dominated the ex vivo response.

There are 15 residues in the CDR3. Germline V gives CDR1 MNHNS, CDR2 SASEGT. V lost 3 bases and J lost 0, with 12 bases in between. As for this clonotype: Antigen specificity is unknown.

TCRdb re-derived calls from the reads in MiXCR, one entry per CDR3 protein. The sample includes 450,000 to 650,000 distinct CDR3 sequences, approximately 40% of them seen just once. J is TRBJ2-7 and V is TRBV6-1, with no clear D. The sequence was collected from a human donor in good health (CMV status not recorded). Some clones in this sample may be carry-over from other donors' samples. The sample in question was cultured PBMCs, obtained from culture after CMV antigen stimulation. CDR3 in DNA: TGTGCCAGCAGTGATGGGCAGTACAACTCCTACGAGCAGTACTTC. This codes for CASSDGQYNSYEQYF.